The 26 T cell receptor beta chains in this list originate from one sample, sequenced in a study of blood T cell repertoires in COVID-19. Only in-frame clones appear in the TCRdb table, and some are missing; sequencing was by immunoSEQ multiplex PCR. The data show approximately 320,000 clones, with over 80% seen just once and around 8.9% held by the top ten. The sequenced sample consisted of PBMCs or T cells enriched from blood (not recorded which). The receptors originated from a woman younger than 35 who had recovered from COVID-19.

The chain employs TRBV6-6 and TRBJ2-7; 9 bases fit TRBD2. There are 14 residues in the CDR3. J lost 2 bases, V lost 11 bases, and 10 bases had no gene match. Germline V gives CDR1 MNHNY, CDR2 SVGAGI (reference sequence). The CDR3 region is CASGAREGAYEQYF. As DNA, the CDR3 is TGTGCCTCCGGAGCGCGGGAGGGAGCCTACGAGCAGTACTTC.

J is TRBJ1-4 and V is TRBV29-1, with 9 bases matching TRBD1. The CDR3 spans 13 residues. Germline assignment: CDR1 SQVTM and CDR2 ANQGSEA. V was clipped by 2 bases and J by 8 bases; unmatched bases: 3. The CDR3 nucleotides read TGCAGCGTTGAAACAGGGGGCGACGAAAAACTGTTTTTT. This sequence encodes CSVETGGDEKLFF.

The V gene is TRBV19, the J gene TRBJ2-7; 9 nucleotides match TRBD1. Per germline, CDR1 LNHDA and CDR2 SQIVND (reference sequence). The V segment lost 4 bases and the J segment 7 bases; nucleotides outside the gene matches: 11. The CDR3 has 15 residues. The CDR3 reads CASSTTPGQGGEQYF. The CDR3 nucleotides are TGTGCCAGTAGTACTACTCCGGGACAGGGCGGGGAGCAGTACTTC.

The genes are TRBV5-4 and TRBJ1-3; tentatively, D is TRBD1 (6 bases). Germline CDR1 is SGHNT and CDR2 is YYREEE (reference sequence). V lost 3 bases and J 2 bases, leaving 15 bases between the germline ends. This CDR3 is 16 amino acids long. CDR3 DNA sequence: TGTGCCAGCAGCTGGACCACAGGGCTGCCTGGAAACACCATATATTTT. This gives the protein CASSWTTGLPGNTIYF.

The gene calls are TRBV3-1 (or the pseudogene TRBV3-2) and TRBJ1-1; 7 bases line up with TRBD1. Germline CDR1 LGHDT, CDR2 YNNKEL (reference sequence). Germline trimming cut 3 bases from V and 6 bases from J; bases unmatched to any gene: 7. The CDR3 has 14 amino acids. This CDR3 reads CASSQGDRVPEAFF. CDR3 coding DNA: TGTGCCAGCAGCCAGGGAGACAGGGTCCCTGAAGCTTTCTTT.

The rearrangement uses TRBV11-2 and TRBJ1-4; D not certain. CDR1 is SGHAT, CDR2 FQNNGV, per germline. The CDR3 is 13 amino acids. Trimming removed 4 bases at V and 6 bases at J, with 9 bases between. CDR3 in amino acids: CASSSWGDEKLFF. DNA of the CDR3: TGTGCCAGCAGCTCGTGGGGAGATGAAAAACTGTTTTTT.

This clone was seen a single time. The gene calls are TRBV5-1 and TRBJ1-5; D remains ambiguous. Germline CDR1 and CDR2: SGHRS and YFSETQ. The CDR3 spans 13 residues. V was pared by 5 bases and J by 7 bases, with 13 bases between. CDR3 amino acids: CASRADSRQPQHF. The DNA for the CDR3 is TGCGCCAGCAGAGCGGACTCCAGGCAGCCCCAGCATTTT.

This chain joins TRBV29-1 and TRBJ1-6; maybe TRBD1 (5 bases). Germline assignment: CDR1 SQVTM and CDR2 ANQGSEA. The ends were cut back, 7 bases at V and 7 bases at J, with 14 bases in the middle. This CDR3 contains 13 residues. The CDR3 nucleotides read TGCAGCGCCGGGGGGACTCTCAATTCACCCCTCCACTTT. It encodes CSAGGTLNSPLHF.

V is TRBV28 and J is TRBJ1-2; a weak D match, TRBD1 (5 bases). This CDR3 contains 15 residues. The V and J ends lost 6 bases and 6 bases respectively, with 20 bases between them. Germline V gives CDR1 MDHEN, CDR2 SYDVKM. The CDR3 here is CASSKFPDQGDGYTF. The DNA for the CDR3 is TGTGCCAGCAGCAAGTTCCCGGACCAGGGTGATGGCTACACCTTC.

The V gene is TRBV19, the J gene TRBJ2-1; maybe TRBD2 (8 bases). Trimming stripped 4 bases from V and 8 bases from J, with 33 bases between. From germline, CDR1 is LNHDA and CDR2 SQIVND (reference sequence). This CDR3 is built from 20 residues. In nucleotides, the CDR3 is TGTGCCAGTAGTAGAGAAGGACAGGCCGGGAGGGTATCTAATGGAGATGAGCAGTTCTTC. As protein: CASSREGQAGRVSNGDEQFF.

The chain has TRBV28 and TRBJ1-5; D uncertain. This CDR3 spans 12 amino acids. Germline V gene sequence: CDR1 MDHEN, CDR2 SYDVKM. The V gene lost 8 bases and the J gene lost 0 bases, with 5 bases spanning the gap. CDR3 amino acids: CASVSSNQPQHF. CDR3 bases: TGTGCCAGCGTATCTAGCAATCAGCCCCAGCATTTT.

The chain carries TRBV23-1 and TRBJ1-5; TRBD1 aligns across 7 bases. TRBV23-1 is an ORF for which the function is uncertain. J gave up 4 bases and V 9 bases, and 15 bases lay outside the gene matches. CDR3 length equals 16 residues. CDR3 coding DNA: TGCGCCAGTTTTTCTTCTCAGGGGGAGCTGAATCAGCCCCAGCATTTT. This sequence encodes CASFSSQGELNQPQHF.

The genes are TRBV7-2 and TRBJ2-7, with 8 bases fitting TRBD2. The germline gives CDR1 SGHTA, CDR2 FQGNSA. The CDR3 runs 15 residues. Trimming took 5 bases from V and 2 from J; bases not matched to a gene: 8. CDR3 region: CASSVRPGLAYEQYF. CDR3 nucleotide sequence: TGTGCCAGCAGCGTCCGACCGGGACTAGCCTACGAGCAGTACTTC.

V is TRBV14 and J is TRBJ2-7; 8 bases agree with TRBD1. The J segment lost 5 bases and the V segment lost 3 bases, leaving 3 bases of the junction unmatched. Germline lookup yields CDR1 SGHDN and CDR2 FVKESK. The CDR3 contains 13 residues. In nucleotides, the CDR3 is TGTGCCAGCAGCCAGACAGGGGACCACGAGCAGTACTTC. Translated: CASSQTGDHEQYF.

V usage is TRBV21-1 and J usage is TRBJ2-3; TRBD2 is taken as the D call from the table, unchecked against the DNA. TRBV21-1 is shown as a pseudogene. CDR3 length equals 16 residues. As DNA, the CDR3 is TGTGCCAGCAGCAAGACGAGCGGGAGGAGCACAGATACGCAGTATTTT. Its protein product is CASSKTSGRSTDTQYF.

This clone occurred a few times. This sequence joins TRBV5-1 and TRBJ1-4, with a weak D call TRBD1 (5 bases). Looked up from germline, CDR1 is SGHRS and CDR2 is YFSETQ. V was cut by 4 bases and J by 7 bases, with 17 bases left in between. The CDR3 length is 15 residues. The CDR3 DNA reads as TGCGCCAGCAGCCGCGGGGCAGAGGGAACTGAAAAACTGTTTTTT. This codes for CASSRGAEGTEKLFF. The whole variable domain, remainder taken from reference TRBV5-1 and TRBJ1-4, is KAGVTQTPRYLIKTRGQQVTLSCSPISGHRSVSWYQQTPGQGLQFLFEYFSETQRNKGNFPGRFSGRQFSNSRSEMNVSTLELGDSALYLCASSRGAEGTEKLFFGSGTQLSVL.

This chain uses TRBV30 with TRBJ1-1, with D unresolved. The ends were cut back, 7 bases at V and 6 bases at J, with 18 bases in the middle. Germline V gives CDR1 GTSNPN, CDR2 SVGIG (reference sequence). This CDR3 has 13 amino acids. The DNA of the CDR3 is TGTGCCTATGAAGCCGGGGATGGCTCTGAAGCTTTCTTT. Its translation is CAYEAGDGSEAFF.

The CDR3 DNA sequence: TGTGCCAGCAGCTTAGGTAGGTCTCGGGACGAGCAGTACTTC. Its protein product is CASSLGRSRDEQYF. This chain uses TRBV7-9 with TRBJ2-7; D gene ambiguous. CDR3 length equals 14 residues. Germline V gene data show CDR1 as SEHNR and CDR2 as FQNEAQ (reference sequence). Deletions cut 1 base from V and 5 bases from J, with 12 bases between.

V and J are TRBV7-6 and TRBJ2-1; no definite D call. This CDR3 is built from 15 residues. The germline V and J ends were trimmed by 5 bases and 0 bases, with 11 bases remaining between them. In germline, CDR1 is SGHVS, CDR2 FNYEAQ. The chain's CDR3 is CASSARRNSYNEQFF. CDR3 coding DNA: TGTGCCAGCAGCGCAAGGAGAAACTCCTACAATGAGCAGTTCTTC.

The chain joins TRBV7-9 to TRBJ1-1; 7 bases fit TRBD1. The CDR3 runs to 15 residues. V shed 2 bases, J shed 5 bases, and the junction held 8 bases outside the gene matches. CDR1 SEHNR and CDR2 FQNEAQ come from the germline V gene (reference sequence). The CDR3 spells CASSLIRNRGTEAFF. CDR3 DNA: TGTGCCAGCAGCTTAATACGGAACAGGGGTACTGAAGCTTTCTTT. Looking up the rest from reference TRBV7-9 and TRBJ1-1 gives the full variable domain: DTGVSQNPRHKITKRGQNVTFRCDPISEHNRLYWYRQTLGQGPEFLTYFQNEAQLEKSRLLSDRFSAERPKGSFSTLEIQRTEQGDSAMYLCASSLIRNRGTEAFFGQGTRLTVV.

The genes are TRBV2 and TRBJ1-6; D is ambiguous. CDR1 and CDR2 from the germline V gene are SNHLY and FYNNEI. The CDR3 loop spans 13 amino acids. Trimming shortened V by 7 bases and J by 3 bases, and 7 bases separated the two germline ends. CDR3 residues: CASIDNYNSPLHF. The CDR3 DNA follows: TGTGCCAGCATTGACAACTATAATTCACCCCTCCACTTT.

This clone was detected only once. The rearrangement uses TRBV7-9 and TRBJ2-3; 7 positions match TRBD2. The CDR3 sequence is 12 residues long. The V gene end was trimmed by 10 bases and the J gene end by 5 bases; junction bases not matched to a gene: 6. Germline V gene lookup returns CDR1 SEHNR and CDR2 FQNEAQ (reference sequence). The CDR3 sequence: CATLAAGDTQYF. CDR3 DNA: TGTGCCACCCTAGCGGCGGGAGATACGCAGTATTTT.

This chain links TRBV6-4 with TRBJ2-1, with 8 bases lining up with TRBD2. This CDR3 is built from 15 residues. CDR1 and CDR2 from the germline V gene are MRHNA and SNTAGT. With V trimmed by 4 bases and J by 5 bases, 7 bases remained unmatched. CDR3 loop: CASSVSTSGNNEQFF. The CDR3 DNA reads TGTGCCAGCAGTGTTTCAACTAGCGGAAACAATGAGCAGTTCTTC.

This clone was observed a handful of times. This chain joins TRBV6-2 or TRBV6-3 and TRBJ1-5; 7 bases are a match to TRBD1. The ends lost 5 bases at V and 0 bases at J; junction bases unmatched: 13. There are 18 residues in the CDR3. Germline lookup yields CDR1 MNHEY and CDR2 SVGEGT. For the CDR3, the DNA is TGTGCCAGCAGTCCCCGGGACAGATTGATTTATAGCAATCAGCCCCAGCATTTT. Translation gives CASSPRDRLIYSNQPQHF.

This clone was seen a handful of times. This chain links TRBV6-5 with TRBJ2-5, with a tentative D call TRBD2 (7 bases). Germline CDR1 and CDR2: MNHEY and SVGAGI. Trimming pared 0 bases from V and 4 bases from J, leaving 15 bases between. The CDR3 sequence is 16 residues long. The CDR3 region is CASSYSLGGAGETQYF. Here the CDR3 DNA reads TGTGCCAGCAGTTACTCGTTGGGGGGGGCCGGAGAGACCCAGTACTTC.

This clone is a singleton in its sample. The J gene is TRBJ1-1, the V gene TRBV12-3 or TRBV12-4, with D perhaps TRBD1 (6 bases). This CDR3 has 12 amino acids. Trimming cost V 3 bases and J 8 bases, with 10 bases left between them. The DNA of the CDR3 is TGTGCCAGCAGTTTTTACAGGGTAGAAGCTTTCTTT. Translation: CASSFYRVEAFF.